The clone carrying this TCR beta chain was detected many times. Per the germline V gene, CDR1 is SGHNT and CDR2 is YYREEE (reference sequence). V lost 10 bases and J lost 3, with 11 bases in between. This CDR3 is built from 11 residues. These data are taken from a study of blood T cell repertoires in COVID-19. Overall study: Nucleic acid was either cDNA or gDNA, and it came from T cells, B-cell-depleted T cells, or PBMCs.

Clones were read by immunoSEQ multiplex PCR, and TCRdb kept only the in-frame ones, dropping some. The sample has more than 250,000 clones, 84% seen once; the top ten hold 8% to 9.5%. V usage is TRBV5-4 and J usage is TRBJ2-7, with a weak D call TRBD1 (6 bases). The sequenced sample was peripheral blood. This clonotype was sampled from a human donor in a cohort sampled during active COVID-19. The CDR3 nucleotides are TGTGCCGGGGACATAGACTACGAGCAGTACTTC. Translating it yields CAGDIDYEQYF. The variable domain in full, with the rest retrieved from reference TRBV5-4 and TRBJ2-7, is ETGVTQSPTHLIKTRGQQVTLRCSSQSGHNTVSWYQQALGQGPQFIFQYYREEENGRGNFPPRFSGLQFPNYSSELNVNALELDDSALYLCAGDIDYEQYFGPGTRLTVT.